This T cell receptor beta chain came from a study of shared clonotypes between healthy human individuals. Study-wide context: Donor ages ranged 18 to 49 years: a couple of women, a few men.

Broader study findings: Sequencing of the sorted subsets was shown by rarefaction to be incomplete despite large depth. The study generally estimated greater richness for naive than memory subsets.

Replicate PCRs run on sorted subsets employed approximately 0.2 ug DNA, approximately 30,000 T cell genomes. Data came from immunoSEQ multiplex PCR; TCRdb stores just in-frame clones and leaves some out. The sample has about 1.1 million clones, 77% seen once. CDR3 size: 17 residues. Germline lookup yields CDR1 LGHNA and CDR2 YSLEER. Trimming left V 2 bases short and J 2 bases short, with 17 bases between. Concerning this clone: Its specificity is unknown.

V usage is TRBV4-3 and J usage is TRBJ2-3; no definite D call. The receptor comes from a man between 18 and 29 years old in good health. Some clones in this sample may be carry-over from other donors' samples. Material: memory CD4+ T cells from PBMCs. Specified subset: CD45RA-negative fraction. CDR3 sequence reads: CASSQRAGSFSTDTQYF. The CDR3 DNA is TGCGCCAGCAGCCAAAGGGCCGGATCCTTTTCCACAGATACGCAGTATTTT.